This T cell receptor (beta chain) appears in the sequencing data of a study of metastatic and nonmetastatic thyroid tumors (dated by TCRdb to the early 2020s). About the investigation overall: Repertoires were compared across peripheral blood and tumor or nodule tissue samples from malignant and benign thyroid patients. What the work shows at the level of the full study, not this receptor alone: In both blood and tumor samples, TCR beta diversity was reported to be significantly higher in malignant tumors than in benign nodules.

None of the patients had been given any treatment before thyroid surgery. Using T-cell receptor beta sequencing, the researchers looked back retrospectively at clinical samples from patients, gathered between about 2012 and 2018. To prepare the library, PCR was applied. The sample was run on an Illumina HiSeq 4000. High-throughput sequencing was used to profile the TCR beta-chain CDR3 region of each patient. The authors' analysis ran thus. CDR3 differences across clinicopathological groups were used to build a classifier for discriminating distant-metastatic papillary thyroid cancer patients. The Shannon index was used to assess repertoire diversity, and the Morisita-Horn index was used to assess tumor-blood repertoire similarity. TCRdb ran its own pipeline on the public reads, namely fastp trimming at Q25 and MiXCR clone calling, and kept in-frame beta chains. For this entry, the V and J calls and clone size follow TCRdb and not the study's own pipeline. The sample table contains about 40,000 clones; only one count was recorded for around 16% of them. About 9.9% of the sample belongs to the ten largest clones.

In this sample, this clone turned up many times. The antigen it recognizes is unknown. The record has no base qualities; no much larger clone is one base away. Deletion took 0 bases off V and 7 bases off J, with a span of 5 bases between the germline ends. CDR3 length: 13 amino acids, cysteine to phenylalanine. Just CDR3 DNA is preserved here, 39 bases in frame from base 1. CDR1 and CDR2 are drawn from the germline V gene: SGDLS, YYNGEE. This sequence was found in a female donor with papillary thyroid cancer or a benign thyroid nodule (not recorded which). Some clones in this sample may be carry-over from other donors' samples. The V and J segments used are TRBV9 and TRBJ1-6, and the D gene may be TRBD1, 5 bases matching. The sequencing sample was made of tumor tissue. The CDR3 has the sequence CASSVDRNSPLHF. The base sequence is TGTGCCAGCAGCGTAGACAGGAATTCACCCCTCCACTTT.